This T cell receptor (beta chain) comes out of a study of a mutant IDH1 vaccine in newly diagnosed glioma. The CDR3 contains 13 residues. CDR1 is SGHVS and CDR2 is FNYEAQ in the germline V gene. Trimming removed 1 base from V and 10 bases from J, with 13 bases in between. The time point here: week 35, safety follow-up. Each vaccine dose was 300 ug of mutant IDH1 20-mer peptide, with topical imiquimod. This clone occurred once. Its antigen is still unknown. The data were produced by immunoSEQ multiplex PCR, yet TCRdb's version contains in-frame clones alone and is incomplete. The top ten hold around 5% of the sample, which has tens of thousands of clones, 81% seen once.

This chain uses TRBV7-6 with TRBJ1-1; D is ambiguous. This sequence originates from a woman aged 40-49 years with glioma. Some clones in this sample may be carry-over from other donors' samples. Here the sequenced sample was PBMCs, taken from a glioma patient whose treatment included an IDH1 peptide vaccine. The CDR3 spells CASSLDLVDRAFF. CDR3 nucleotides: TGTGCCAGCAGCTTAGATCTAGTCGATAGAGCTTTCTTT.